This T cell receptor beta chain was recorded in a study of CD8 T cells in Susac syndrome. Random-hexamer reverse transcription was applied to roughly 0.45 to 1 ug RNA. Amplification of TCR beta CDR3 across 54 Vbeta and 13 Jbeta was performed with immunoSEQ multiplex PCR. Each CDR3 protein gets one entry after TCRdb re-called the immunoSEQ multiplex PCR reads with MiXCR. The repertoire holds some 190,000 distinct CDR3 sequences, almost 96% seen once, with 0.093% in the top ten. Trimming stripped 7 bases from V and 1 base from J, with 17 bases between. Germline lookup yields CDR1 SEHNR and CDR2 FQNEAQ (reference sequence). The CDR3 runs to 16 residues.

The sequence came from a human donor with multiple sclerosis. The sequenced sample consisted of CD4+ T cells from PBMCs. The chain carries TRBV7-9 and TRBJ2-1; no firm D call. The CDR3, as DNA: TGTGCCAGCACCCTCCTGCTTTGGCTATCCTACAATGAGCAGTTCTTC. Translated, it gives CASTLLLWLSYNEQFF.